This entry lists 25 T cell receptor beta chains sequenced from one sample in a study of prognosis after radiotherapy for stage I lung cancer. Two rounds of multiplex PCR amplified TCR beta CDR3 from genomic DNA. Amplification in first-round PCR relied on primers specific to each TRBV and TRBJ gene. Using its own MiXCR run on the multiplex PCR reads, TCRdb lists one record per CDR3 protein. The repertoire consists of under 55,000 distinct CDR3 sequences, with approximately 30% occurring once and the leading ten covering about a tenth. The sequencing used PBMCs, collected before or after stereotactic body radiation therapy (not recorded which). The receptors shown here come from a donor over 45 with non-small cell lung cancer.

This clonotype was observed at least ten times. The V call is TRBV7-3, the J call TRBJ2-1; TRBD2 matches 12 bases. CDR1 SGHTA and CDR2 FQGTGA come from the germline V gene. This CDR3 comprises 16 residues. Germline trimming cut 6 bases from V and 4 bases from J; bases unmatched to any gene: 7. The CDR3: CASSGLAGTTYNEQFF. The DNA of the CDR3 is TGTGCCAGCAGTGGACTAGCGGGGACCACGTACAATGAGCAGTTCTTC. The full variable domain, in which reference TRBV7-3 and TRBJ2-1 provide the parts outside the CDR3, is GAGVSQTPSNKVTEKGKYVELRCDPISGHTALYWYRQSLGQGPEFLIYFQGTGAADDSGLPNDRFFAVRPEGSVSTLKIQRTERGDSAVYLCASSGLAGTTYNEQFFGPGTRLTVL.

Worth noting for this clonotype: The junction departs from the called germline gene at one end, perhaps through a read error. V is TRBV9 and J is TRBJ2-1, with 8 bases matching TRBD2. The CDR3 loop spans 14 amino acids. Germline V gene lookup returns CDR1 SGDLS and CDR2 YYNGEE. The CDR3 is CASSPLSGINEQFF. CDR3 DNA: TGTGCTAGCAGCCCACTTAGCGGGATCAATGAGCAGTTCTTC.

This clonotype was observed at least ten times. This chain links TRBV7-2 with TRBJ2-7; a weak D match, TRBD2 (5 bases). The length of the CDR3 is 14 residues. Per the germline V gene, CDR1 is SGHTA and CDR2 is FQGNSA. V was shortened by 0 bases and J by 3 bases, with 9 bases between the two germline ends. The CDR3 bases are TGTGCCAGCAGCTTAGCGCAAGCGGACTACGAGCAGTACTTC. This translates into CASSLAQADYEQYF.

CDR3: CASSPRGPNTEAFF. DNA of the CDR3: TGTGCCAGCAGCCCCCGGGGACCGAACACTGAAGCTTTCTTT. This sequence joins TRBV7-3 and TRBJ1-1; D is possibly TRBD1 (5 bases). The V end lost 5 bases, the J end lost 1 base, and 11 bases lay between the germline ends. This CDR3 is built from 14 residues. The germline gives CDR1 SGHTA, CDR2 FQGTGA.

As for this clonotype: A read error is possible here, since a much larger clone lies one base away. The V and J genes are TRBV7-9 and TRBJ1-1; possibly TRBD1 for D (5 bases). The CDR3 has 15 amino acids. CDR1 is SEHNR, CDR2 FQNEAQ, per germline (reference sequence). Trimming shortened V by 5 bases and J by 7 bases, and 20 bases separated the two germline ends. This chain's CDR3 is CASSPSCSRGVEAFF. CDR3 in DNA: TGTGCCAGCAGCCCGTCGTGCTCTAGAGGGGTTGAAGCTTTCTTT.

This clonotype came up many times. This rearrangement joins TRBV6-2 or TRBV6-3 to TRBJ2-5; D call uncertain. The CDR3 consists of 14 residues. The ends were cut back, 10 bases at V and 5 bases at J, with 20 bases in the middle. Germline V CDR1 and CDR2: MNHEY, SVGEGT. The CDR3 DNA sequence: TGTGCCATCAGCTCCCGGAGTAGTGGGGAGACCCAGTACTTC. It codes for CAISSRSSGETQYF.

The sample holds many counts of this clonotype. This chain connects TRBV7-9 to TRBJ2-2; 11 positions match TRBD2. The CDR3 has 18 amino acids. From germline, CDR1 is SEHNR and CDR2 FQNEAQ (reference sequence). The J segment lost 0 bases and the V segment lost 4 bases, leaving 7 bases of the junction unmatched. The CDR3 DNA reads as TGTGCCAGCAGCTCTTACGGACTAGCGGGTACGAACACCGGGGAGCTGTTTTTT. This encodes CASSSYGLAGTNTGELFF.

Ten or more counts support this clonotype. This chain links TRBV20-1 with TRBJ1-1; D may be TRBD1 (6 bases). Trimming cost V 3 bases and J 0 bases, with 14 bases left between them. Germline V gives CDR1 DFQATT, CDR2 SNEGSKA (reference sequence). The CDR3 loop spans 15 amino acids. In DNA, the CDR3 is TGCAGTGCTAGCCTCGGGGGCAACATGAACACTGAAGCTTTCTTT. This encodes CSASLGGNMNTEAFF.

In this sample, this clonotype turned up many times. The V and J genes are TRBV2 and TRBJ2-7; TRBD2 matches at 7 bases. The CDR3 is made up of 16 amino acids. V lost 1 base, J lost 0 bases, and 6 bases stayed unmatched. Germline V CDR1 and CDR2: SNHLY, FYNNEI. In DNA form, the CDR3 reads TGTGCCAGCAGTGAAGTTGGCGGGAGCGGCTCCTACGAGCAGTACTTC. This codes for CASSEVGGSGSYEQYF.

This clonotype was counted ten times or more. V and J are TRBV6-9 and TRBJ1-2; D uncertain. This CDR3 comprises 11 residues. The V and J ends lost 3 bases and 5 bases respectively, with 4 bases between them. CDR1 MNHGY and CDR2 SVAAGI come from the germline V gene. CDR3 residues: CASSYGYGYTF. CDR3 sequence (DNA): TGTGCCAGCAGTTACGGATATGGCTACACCTTC.

This clonotype showed up many times. The junction and the germline gene differ at one end; a read error may be behind it. The rearrangement links TRBV18 to TRBJ2-1, with 15 positions matching TRBD2. The CDR3 is 14 amino acids. CDR1 is KGHSH, CDR2 LQKENI, per germline. The CDR3 region is CASSLGLAGGNEQF. As DNA, the CDR3 is TGTGCCAGCTCACTGGGACTAGCGGGAGGCAATGAGCAGTTC.

For this clonotype: Because the CDR3 is missing its conserved closing phenylalanine or tryptophan, this is likely a read error. No DNA is shown, since the ends of the CDR3 on it are uncertain; the CDR3 is the one TCRdb lists. V usage is TRBV27 and J usage is TRBJ1-1; the D call of TRBD1 is as the table states it, not checked on the DNA. Counting both end residues, the CDR3 totals 19 amino acids. Germline CDR1 and CDR2: MNHEY and SMNVEV (reference sequence). The CDR3 sequence: CASSFMSFRGNLMNTESFL.

By frequency in the sample, this clonotype is medium-sized. The chain combines TRBV5-1 with TRBJ1-4; 7 nucleotides line up with TRBD1. The V segment lost 3 bases and the J segment 4 bases; nucleotides outside the gene matches: 15. Germline CDR1 reads SGHRS; CDR2 reads YFSETQ. This CDR3 is 18 amino acids long. This CDR3 is CASSSHYLYRGNNEKLFF. The DNA for the CDR3 is TGCGCCAGCAGCTCCCACTACCTCTACAGGGGCAATAATGAAAAACTGTTTTTT.

This clonotype was seen many times. V gene TRBV7-2 combines with J gene TRBJ1-5; the D gene is possibly TRBD1 (5 bases). This CDR3 comprises 15 residues. CDR1 is SGHTA, CDR2 FQGNSA, per germline. V lost 5 bases, J lost 3 bases, and 14 bases lay in between. The CDR3 spells CASSPRTPPNQPQHF. The CDR3, as DNA: TGTGCCAGCAGCCCCCGGACACCCCCCAATCAGCCCCAGCATTTT.

As regards this clonotype: Being one base from a much bigger clone, this may be a read error. This chain connects TRBV20-1 to TRBJ2-1; D is ambiguous. This CDR3 has 13 residues. Trimming cost V 6 bases and J 5 bases, with 14 bases left between them. Germline V gene lookup returns CDR1 DFQATT and CDR2 SNEGSKA (reference sequence). CDR3 in amino acids: CSAQSVSNNEQFF. The CDR3 DNA is TGCAGTGCCCAGAGCGTGAGTAACAATGAGCAGTTCTTC.

This clonotype has at least ten counts. J is TRBJ2-1 and V is TRBV2, with D perhaps matching TRBD2 (5 bases). CDR3 length: 11 residues. Germline values: CDR1 SNHLY, CDR2 FYNNEI. V dropped 6 bases and J dropped 8 bases, with 8 bases sitting between them. The CDR3: CASSEDYEQFF. The CDR3 DNA sequence: TGTGCCAGCAGCGAGGACTATGAGCAGTTCTTC.

This clonotype was picked up many times. The V and J genes are TRBV18 and TRBJ2-7; no clear D. CDR1 KGHSH and CDR2 LQKENI come from the germline V gene. The CDR3 loop spans 14 amino acids. Trimming took off 6 bases at V and 2 bases at J, with 14 bases between the two ends. CDR3 DNA sequence: TGTGCCAGCTCTCCCTACAGTTTCACCTACGAGCAGTACTTC. Translating gives CASSPYSFTYEQYF.

The chain uses TRBV2 and TRBJ2-3; TRBD2 might be the D (5 bases). CDR1 is SNHLY, CDR2 FYNNEI, per germline. V was cut by 5 bases and J by 4 bases, with 13 bases left in between. The CDR3 runs to 14 residues. CDR3 nucleotide sequence: TGTGCCAGCAGTTTTCACCTTAGCGCAGATACGCAGTATTTT. Protein product: CASSFHLSADTQYF.

This clonotype was counted ten times or more. The chain has TRBV7-2 and TRBJ2-3; 7 nucleotides agree with TRBD2. This CDR3 contains 15 residues. V was clipped by 5 bases and J by 6 bases; unmatched bases: 11. Germline CDR1 SGHTA, CDR2 FQGNSA. CDR3 residues: CASSESSGTWDTQYF. CDR3 sequence (DNA): TGTGCCAGCAGCGAGTCTAGCGGCACATGGGATACGCAGTATTTT. Variable domain in full (rest from reference TRBV7-2 and TRBJ2-3): GAGVSQSPSNKVTEKGKDVELRCDPISGHTALYWYRQSLGQGLEFLIYFQGNSAPDKSGLPSDRFSAERTGGSVSTLTIQRTQQEDSAVYLCASSESSGTWDTQYFGPGTRLTVL.

Details on this clonotype: A much larger clone differs from this one at a single base, so this may be a read error. The chain joins TRBV7-9 to TRBJ2-3; D might be TRBD1 (7 bases). The CDR3 loop spans 15 amino acids. Germline CDR1 SEHNR, CDR2 FQNEAQ (reference sequence). This chain's CDR3 is CVSTRRGTVTDTQYF. For the CDR3, the DNA is TGTGTCAGCACTCGGAGGGGGACAGTCACAGATACGCAGTATTTT.

Relative to its sample, this clonotype is medium-sized (0.01 to 0.1%). The V gene is TRBV30, the J gene TRBJ1-5, with TRBD1 as a possible D gene (5 bases). Germline lookup yields CDR1 GTSNPN and CDR2 SVGIG (reference sequence). The CDR3 is made up of 13 amino acids. Trimming shortened V by 0 bases and J by 6 bases, and 9 bases separated the two germline ends. CDR3 sequence: CAWSVERGQPQHF. DNA of the CDR3: TGTGCCTGGAGTGTGGAGAGGGGTCAGCCCCAGCATTTT.

Comments on this clonotype: A much larger clone differs from this one at a single base, so this may be a read error. This chain uses TRBV7-2 with TRBJ2-5; D is undetermined. Per the germline V gene, CDR1 is SGHTA and CDR2 is FQGNSA. The CDR3 spans 10 residues. The CDR3 nucleotides are TGTGCCAGCAGCTCTGAGACCAAGTACTTC. Encoded protein: CASSSETKYF.

This clonotype was found a few times. A much larger clone lies one base from this, so it may be a read error. The DNA for the CDR3 is TGTGCCAGCACCCACACGGTTCAAGTCGAAGATACGCAGTATTTT. Protein sequence: CASTHTVQVEDTQYF. The chain recombines TRBV3-2 with TRBJ2-3. TRBV3-2 is a pseudogene locus. The CDR3 covers 15 residues.

This clonotype was recorded only once. The chain uses TRBV14 and TRBJ2-2; D call uncertain. Germline V CDR1 and CDR2: SGHDN, FVKESK. V lost 2 bases and J 3 bases, leaving 1 base between the germline ends. CDR3 length: 12 residues. The CDR3 region is CASSQYTGELFF. The DNA of the CDR3 is TGTGCCAGCAGCCAATACACCGGGGAGCTGTTTTTT.

To note about this clonotype: Just one base apart from a much larger clone, this may be a read error. This rearrangement joins TRBV5-1 to TRBJ1-4; D gene unclear. This CDR3 has 16 amino acids. The V gene's germline CDR1 is SGHRS and CDR2 YFSETQ. V was cut by 4 bases and J by 2 bases, with 15 bases left in between. The CDR3 sequence: CASSLDGSATNEKLFF. CDR3 nucleotides: TGCGCCAGCAGCCTGGACGGAAGTGCGACTAATGAAAAACTGTTTTTT.